This record concerns one TCR beta chain sequence. Antigen unknown. This sample is drawn from a study of cytomegalovirus exposure and HLA in healthy donors. Findings and caveats of the study: The presence/absence work took it that sequencing depth was about the same across donors. Other equally common chains were less clonally expanded than HLA-associated TCR beta chains, a later analysis showed. Most TCR beta V segments were productive about 90% or about 30% of the time in an earlier analysis.

Trimming at V came to 7 bases and at J to 3 bases, leaving 6 bases not matched to a gene. Germline values: CDR1 SQVTM, CDR2 ANQGSEA. This CDR3 spans 12 amino acids. PCR involved 60 Vbeta and 13 Jbeta primers. The assay was immunoSEQ multiplex PCR, and TCRdb's table has in-frame clones only and misses some. The sample holds some 150,000 clones, 82% seen once. Sequenced input: PBMCs. The V call is TRBV29-1, the J call TRBJ2-7, with TRBD1 matching over 7 bases. The TCR originated in a woman aged 45-65 years in good health and CMV-seropositive. This CDR3 is CSGRTGGYEQYF. As DNA, the CDR3 is TGCAGCGGGCGGACAGGCGGCTACGAGCAGTACTTC.